This TCR beta chain was captured by sequencing in a study of early T cells in non-severe SARS-CoV-2 infection (dated by TCRdb to the early 2020s). Background for the entire study: Bulk RNA from unsorted whole blood was used for TCR sequencing, so alpha and beta chains could not be paired. Study-wide findings and limitations: VDJdb matching was skewed toward anti-spike CD8 responses, so virus-specific expansions were likely underestimated and private and CD4 specificities were missed.

Preparation of the library involved 5' RACE. The sample was run on a NextSeq 500. Unique molecular identifiers were attached to individual cDNA molecules in the TCR library protocol so that sequencing error and PCR bias could be corrected. Both TCR alpha and beta chains were sequenced, and tight co-correlation was observed between alpha and beta sequence abundances in each sample. Under the source paper's analysis protocol: Decombinator V4 was used to perform V gene, J gene and CDR3 annotation of TCR sequences. TCRs were defined as expanded if a significant change between any two time points was detected under a Poisson model with p below 0.0001. TCR abundances were normalised to the total number of TCRs sequenced per sample and were expressed as counts per million. VDJdb, accessed 1 November 2021, was searched for CMV, EBV and SARS-CoV-2 annotated TCRs, with TCRs annotated for multiple antigens excluded. TCRdb reran the public reads through fastp at Q25 and MiXCR, keeping productive beta chains. Rows are combined by CDR3 protein, so each entry shows the most common genes and DNA. TCRdb, rather than the study authors, made the V and J calls. This sample has 75,000 or so distinct CDR3 sequences in its table, and 11% to 15% of those were observed once. About 10% of the sample lies in the top ten.

As regards this clonotype: Which antigen it targets is not known. Given a much more abundant clone one base away, this may be a read error.

A case-control design nested within a healthcare worker cohort in London, UK, was used, with weekly nasopharyngeal swab PCR tests and blood sampling performed. Between 23 and 31 March 2020, the week of the UK lockdown, healthcare workers were enrolled and then followed up weekly for as long as 16 weeks. This TCR was recovered from an adult who was a healthcare worker with PCR-confirmed SARS-CoV-2 infection or an uninfected control (not recorded which). Sequencing was done on a sample of whole blood.

CDR3 reads: CASSYSKSGRAYDQYF. The sequence in DNA is TGTGCCAGCAGTTACTCGAAGAGTGGCAGGGCCTACGATCAGTACTTC. The rearranged chain carries TRBV6-6 and TRBJ2-7, and possibly TRBD1, on 5 matching bases. The CDR3, cysteine through phenylalanine, is 16 amino acids long. Only the CDR3 part of the read is kept: 48 bases, read in frame from the first base. CDR1 and CDR2 (MNHNY, SVGAGI) derive from the germline V gene (reference sequence).